These 9 T cell receptor beta chains originate from one sample sequenced in a study of T-cell reconstitution after alpha-beta-depleted transplantation in children. A TCRbeta library incorporating unique molecular identifiers was prepared. TCRdb analysed the PCR reads with MiXCR anew, one entry per CDR3 protein. The data hold around 600,000 distinct CDR3 sequences, with around 17% observed a single time. The source material was PBMCs from the stem cell graft donor, sampled from the stem cell graft. The receptors originated from a human donor who donated a stem cell graft to a child with acute myeloid leukemia.

This clonotype was detected many times. The rearrangement links TRBV29-1 to TRBJ2-5; 7 bases fit TRBD2. With V trimmed by 3 bases and J by 0 bases, 1 base remained unmatched. The CDR3 runs to 13 residues. Germline CDR1 and CDR2: SQVTM and ANQGSEA. The CDR3 loop reads CSVERENQETQYF. Written as DNA, the CDR3 is TGCAGCGTTGAGCGGGAGAACCAAGAGACCCAGTACTTC.

V usage is TRBV21-1 and J usage is TRBJ2-1; the tabulated D call, TRBD1, remains unverified against the DNA. TRBV21-1 is deemed a pseudogene. The CDR3 contains 14 residues. CDR3 in DNA: TGTGCCAGCAGCAAAGGGGGGTTATACAACGAGCAGTTCTTC. It codes for CASSKGGLYNEQFF.

This clonotype was counted at least ten times. The gene calls are TRBV20-1 and TRBJ2-5; 8 nucleotides agree with TRBD1. Germline lookup yields CDR1 DFQATT and CDR2 SNEGSKA (reference sequence). This CDR3 contains 15 residues. V lost 0 bases and J lost 5; bases outside the gene matches: 8. The DNA for the CDR3 is TGCAGTGCTAGAGACCCTGGACAGGGTGATGAGACCCAGTACTTC. This translates into CSARDPGQGDETQYF.

The J gene is TRBJ2-5, the V gene TRBV5-1; 8 bases fit TRBD1. Germline-derived CDR1 and CDR2 are SGHRS and YFSETQ. J gave up 10 bases and V 2 bases, and 13 bases lay outside the gene matches. The CDR3 runs to 15 residues. CDR3 protein: CASSLGQGAIEVQYF. Written as DNA, the CDR3 is TGCGCCAGCAGCTTAGGCCAGGGGGCGATTGAGGTCCAGTACTTC.

The chain is built from TRBV29-1 and TRBJ2-7; D is ambiguous. This CDR3 contains 12 residues. In germline, CDR1 is SQVTM, CDR2 ANQGSEA. The V gene lost 4 bases and the J gene lost 6 bases, with 13 bases spanning the gap. The CDR3 nucleotides read TGCAGCGTTGCCCGCCTTGGCCTCGAGCAGTACTTC. It is translated as CSVARLGLEQYF.

This clonotype was observed at least ten times. This chain joins TRBV20-1 and TRBJ1-1; 9 bases line up with TRBD1. This CDR3 region has 15 residues. Germline V gene data show CDR1 as DFQATT and CDR2 as SNEGSKA (reference sequence). V trimming: 2 bases; J trimming: 9 bases; junction bases outside the gene matches: 13. This chain's CDR3 is CSARWGDRADYKAFF. For the CDR3, the DNA is TGCAGTGCTAGATGGGGGGACAGGGCGGATTATAAAGCTTTCTTT.

This clonotype was observed at least ten times. The J gene is TRBJ2-7, the V gene TRBV20-1; D unresolved. This CDR3 has 13 residues. Germline-derived CDR1 and CDR2 are DFQATT and SNEGSKA (reference sequence). Trimming took 0 bases from V and 1 from J, leaving 7 bases between them. The CDR3: CSARDTSSYEQYF. Written as DNA, the CDR3 is TGCAGTGCTAGAGATACATCGTCCTACGAGCAGTACTTC.

In this sample, this clonotype turned up a few times. V usage is TRBV12-3 or TRBV12-4 and J usage is TRBJ2-4, with a weak D call TRBD2 (6 bases). The CDR3 has 13 residues. Trimming took off 6 bases at V and 5 bases at J, with 11 bases between the two ends. The CDR3 region is CASRTRLENIQYF. The CDR3 DNA reads TGTGCCAGCAGGACTAGACTGGAAAACATTCAGTACTTC.

This clonotype was counted between two and nine times. The chain links TRBV7-8 to TRBJ2-1, with a possible D match to TRBD2 (6 bases). The CDR3 has 14 amino acids. Germline V gives CDR1 SGHVS, CDR2 FQNEAQ. V gave up 6 bases and J gave up 3 bases, with 12 bases separating them. The CDR3 sequence: CASSRLVSYNEQFF. CDR3 bases: TGTGCCAGCAGTCGACTAGTTAGCTACAATGAGCAGTTCTTC.